This TCR beta chain was sequenced during a study of OX40 agonist ivuxolimab in advanced cancers. For the wider study: The costimulatory receptor OX40 (CD134) was targeted by ivuxolimab, a fully human IgG2 agonistic monoclonal antibody. Intravenous ivuxolimab was administered to patients every 2 weeks at six dose levels: 0.01, 0.1, 0.3, 1.5, 3 and 10 mg/kg. Among the roughly 50 dose-escalation patients, around 20 had hepatocellular carcinoma, about 15 melanoma, 9 renal cell carcinoma and 9 head and neck cancer. Peripheral TCRbeta sequencing was intended to test whether TCR sequence diversity was altered and clonal T-cell expansion was caused by ivuxolimab. The dose-escalation cohort was over 70% male with a mean age of about 65 years, ranging from about 23 to 85. Prior anti-PD-1, anti-PD-L1 or anti-CTLA-4 therapy was permitted, and checkpoint inhibitors had been received by 30% to 40% of dose-escalation patients. Partial responses were achieved by three dose-escalation patients, of whom one had hepatocellular carcinoma and two had cutaneous melanoma. The paper covers the monotherapy dose-escalation part of the phase I ivuxolimab trial, which included N of about 50 patients. The investigation overall reported the following: At doses of 0.1 to 3.0 mg/kg, clonal expansion of both CD4+ and CD8+ blood T cells was observed from baseline to week 6. On average, CD8+ T cells showed more expanded clones than CD4+ T cells after ivuxolimab. Which antigens the clonally expanded peripheral T cells were specific for was not determined. Partial responders in the 0.1-3.0 mg/kg groups had among the lowest normalized peripheral clonal expansion, especially among CD8+ T cells. Low levels of normalized T-cell clonal expansion were also seen in some patients who did not respond.

Points on this clone: The target of this receptor is not known. Base qualities were left out, and no much larger clone turns up one base away.

Patients with autoimmune disease history or receiving systemic immunosuppression were excluded from the trial. Peripheral blood for TCR sequencing was collected from all dose cohorts at baseline, on cycle 4 day 1, and on cycle 7 day 1. The samples were drawn from a first-in-human, open-label, multicenter phase I dose-escalation trial of ivuxolimab. Adults with locally advanced or metastatic melanoma, renal cell carcinoma, hepatocellular carcinoma or head and neck squamous cell carcinoma were enrolled in the trial. Before TCR sequencing, CD4+ T cells and CD8+ T cells were sorted from peripheral blood as separate populations. The CDR3 has 18 amino acids, counting the end cysteine and phenylalanine. Left in the record is the CDR3 DNA by itself, 54 bases read in frame from the first base. Per the germline V gene, SGHVS is the CDR1 and FQNEAQ is the CDR2. V and J are truncated by 1 base and 0 bases respectively, leaving an intervening sequence of 16 bases.

Genomic DNA was isolated from the sorted cells so that the TCRbeta CDR3 region could be sequenced. The immunoSEQ Assay was used to sequence the TCRbeta CDR3 regions. Drawn from immuneACCESS, this table holds only the in-frame rearrangements with V and J called that TCRdb kept. Clones are partly lost; checked studies trace under half to an unresolved V gene and leave the rest unexplained. This sample lists about 76,000 clones; around four fifths were detected once. 1.5% to 2% of the sample goes to the ten largest clones. The receptor was isolated from an adult with an advanced solid tumor such as melanoma, head and neck, liver or kidney cancer. Sequenced here: CD4+ or CD8+ T cells sorted from blood, sampled in a trial of the OX40 agonist ivuxolimab. Recombination connected TRBV7-8 to TRBJ1-3; the D gene identity is not certain. The CDR3 region has the sequence CASSLGEGQRSSGNTIYF. The DNA sequence is given as TGTGCCAGCAGCTTAGGTGAAGGCCAAAGAAGCTCTGGAAACACCATATATTTT.